This passage covers 8 T cell receptor beta chains from one sample sequenced in a study of blood T cell repertoires in COVID-19. The protocol was immunoSEQ multiplex PCR, while the TCRdb copy is restricted to in-frame clones and leaves out a portion. The sample has about 270,000 clones; roughly 90% are singletons. The material sequenced was PBMCs or T cells enriched from blood (not recorded which). Receptors originate from a woman in her 30s who had recovered from COVID-19.

The V call is TRBV28, the J call TRBJ2-7; 8 bases match TRBD1. There are 16 residues in the CDR3. Germline trimming cut 6 bases from V and 5 bases from J; bases unmatched to any gene: 15. Germline V gene sequence: CDR1 MDHEN, CDR2 SYDVKM. CDR3 protein: CASRFSHLSGGDEQYF. In nucleotides, the CDR3 is TGTGCCAGCAGATTCTCCCATCTGTCAGGGGGCGACGAGCAGTACTTC. Supplemented by reference TRBV28 and TRBJ2-7, the full variable domain reads DVKVTQSSRYLVKRTGEKVFLECVQDMDHENMFWYRQDPGLGLRLIYFSYDVKMKEKGDIPEGYSVSREKKERFSLILESASTNQTSMYLCASRFSHLSGGDEQYFGPGTRLTVT.

This chain joins TRBV5-1 and TRBJ2-5; 8 bases are a match to TRBD1. Trimming took 4 bases from V and 3 from J; bases not matched to a gene: 8. Per the germline V gene, CDR1 is SGHRS and CDR2 is YFSETQ. The CDR3 runs to 15 residues. DNA for the CDR3: TGCGCCAGCAGCGATACAGGGGGGCCCGAAGAGACCCAGTACTTC. It yields the protein CASSDTGGPEETQYF. The full variable domain, completed using reference TRBV5-1 and TRBJ2-5, is KAGVTQTPRYLIKTRGQQVTLSCSPISGHRSVSWYQQTPGQGLQFLFEYFSETQRNKGNFPGRFSGRQFSNSRSEMNVSTLELGDSALYLCASSDTGGPEETQYFGPGTRLLVL.

The sample holds a few counts of this clone. V usage is TRBV28 and J usage is TRBJ1-5, with D hard to call. Germline CDR1 is MDHEN and CDR2 is SYDVKM. This CDR3 spans 11 amino acids. The V end was cut by 6 bases, the J end by 7 bases, with 7 bases between. This CDR3 is CASRSVQPQHF. The CDR3 region has the DNA TGTGCCAGCAGGTCGGTACAGCCCCAGCATTTT.

V and J are TRBV7-8 and TRBJ1-4; 7 bases align to TRBD1. The CDR3 extends over 14 amino acids. Germline CDR1 reads SGHVS; CDR2 reads FQNEAQ. V lost 5 bases to trimming and J lost 8 bases; unmatched junction nucleotides: 8. The CDR3 sequence is CASSLRQGQEKLFF. CDR3 nucleotides: TGTGCCAGCAGCCTTCGACAGGGACAGGAAAAACTGTTTTTT.

J is TRBJ2-1 and V is TRBV6-5; D perhaps matches TRBD1 (5 bases). In germline, CDR1 is MNHEY, CDR2 SVGAGI. V lost 7 bases and J lost 3, with 13 bases in between. This CDR3 spans 14 amino acids. The CDR3 spells CASTPGILYNEQFF. CDR3 DNA: TGTGCCAGCACCCCAGGGATCCTCTACAATGAGCAGTTCTTC.

The chain uses TRBV28 and TRBJ2-2, with D possibly TRBD2 on 6 matching bases. The CDR3 extends over 14 amino acids. Germline CDR1 is MDHEN and CDR2 is SYDVKM. V was shortened by 6 bases and J by 8 bases, with 16 bases between the two germline ends. This CDR3 reads CASSEGGADGELFF. DNA for the CDR3: TGTGCCAGCAGCGAGGGAGGAGCTGATGGGGAGCTGTTTTTT.

This chain uses TRBV7-3 with TRBJ2-3; D perhaps matches TRBD1 (7 bases). Germline V CDR1 and CDR2: SGHTA, FQGTGA. Trimming shortened V by 5 bases and J by 2 bases, and 23 bases separated the two germline ends. The CDR3 runs to 18 residues. CDR3 DNA: TGTGCCAGCAGCCTCCGGGACCCCCAGGGGGAGGTCACAGATACGCAGTATTTT. Protein: CASSLRDPQGEVTDTQYF.

The chain couples TRBV19 to TRBJ2-1, with 11 bases fitting TRBD2. The junction had 13 bases not matched to a gene; V was cut back by 5 bases and J by 16 bases. From germline, CDR1 is LNHDA and CDR2 SQIVND (reference sequence). This CDR3 region has 14 residues. The CDR3 region is CASSRTSGRMDSFF. As DNA, the CDR3 is TGTGCCAGTAGTCGCACTAGCGGGAGAATGGATTCATTCTTC. Full variable domain (rest looked up from reference TRBV19 and TRBJ2-1): DGGITQSPKYLFRKEGQNVTLSCEQNLNHDAMYWYRQDPGQGLRLIYYSQIVNDFQKGDIAEGYSVSREKKESFPLTVTSAQKNPTAFYLCASSRTSGRMDSFFGPGTRLTVL.